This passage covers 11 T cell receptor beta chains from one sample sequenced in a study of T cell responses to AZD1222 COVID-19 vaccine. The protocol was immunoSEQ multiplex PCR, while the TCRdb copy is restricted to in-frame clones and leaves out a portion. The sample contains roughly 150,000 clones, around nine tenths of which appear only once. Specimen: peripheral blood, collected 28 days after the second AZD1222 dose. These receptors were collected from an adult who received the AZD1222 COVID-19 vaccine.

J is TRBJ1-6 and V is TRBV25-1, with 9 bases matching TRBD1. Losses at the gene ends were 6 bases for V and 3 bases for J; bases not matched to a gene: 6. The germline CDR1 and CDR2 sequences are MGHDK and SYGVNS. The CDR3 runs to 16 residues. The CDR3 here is CASRSTGQGYNSPLHF. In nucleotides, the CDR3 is TGTGCCAGCAGATCTACGGGACAGGGCTATAATTCACCCCTCCACTTT.

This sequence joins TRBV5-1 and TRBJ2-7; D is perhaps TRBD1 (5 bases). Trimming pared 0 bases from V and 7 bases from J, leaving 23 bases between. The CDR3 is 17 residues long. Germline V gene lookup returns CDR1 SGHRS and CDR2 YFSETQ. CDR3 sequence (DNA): TGCGCCAGCAGCTTGGTACCACAGGAAGCTACTTTGAGGGAGCAGTACTTC. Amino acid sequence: CASSLVPQEATLREQYF.

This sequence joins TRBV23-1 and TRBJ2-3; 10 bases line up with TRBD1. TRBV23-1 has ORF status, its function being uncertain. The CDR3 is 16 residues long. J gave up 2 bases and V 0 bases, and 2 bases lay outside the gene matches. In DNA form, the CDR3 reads TGCGCCAGCAGTCAATCGACAGGGGGCCACACAGATACGCAGTATTTT. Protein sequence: CASSQSTGGHTDTQYF.

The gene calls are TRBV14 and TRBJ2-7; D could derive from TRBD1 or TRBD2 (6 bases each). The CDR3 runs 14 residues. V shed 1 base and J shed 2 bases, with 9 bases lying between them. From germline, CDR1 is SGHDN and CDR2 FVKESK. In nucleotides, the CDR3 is TGTGCCAGCAGCCAAGGACGGGGGCCCTACGAGCAGTACTTC. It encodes CASSQGRGPYEQYF.

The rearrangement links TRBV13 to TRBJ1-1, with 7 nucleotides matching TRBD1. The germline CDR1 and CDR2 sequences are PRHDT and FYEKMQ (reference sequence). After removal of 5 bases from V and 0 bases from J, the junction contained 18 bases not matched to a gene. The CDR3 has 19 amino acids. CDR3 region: CASSRYRLQGRSMNTEAFF. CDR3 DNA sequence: TGTGCCAGCAGCCGATACCGACTACAGGGGCGATCCATGAACACTGAAGCTTTCTTT.

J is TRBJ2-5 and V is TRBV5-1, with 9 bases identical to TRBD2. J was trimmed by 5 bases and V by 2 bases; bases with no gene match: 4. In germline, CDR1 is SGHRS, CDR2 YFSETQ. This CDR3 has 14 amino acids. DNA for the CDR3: TGCGCCAGCAGCTTCGGGAGCGGGGGGGAGACCCAGTACTTC. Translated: CASSFGSGGETQYF.

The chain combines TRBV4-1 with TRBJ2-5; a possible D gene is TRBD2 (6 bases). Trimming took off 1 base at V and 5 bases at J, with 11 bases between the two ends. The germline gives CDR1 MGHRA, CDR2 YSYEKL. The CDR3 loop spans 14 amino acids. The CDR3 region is CASSQGGREETQYF. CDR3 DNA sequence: TGCGCCAGCAGCCAAGGGGGCCGGGAGGAGACCCAGTACTTC.

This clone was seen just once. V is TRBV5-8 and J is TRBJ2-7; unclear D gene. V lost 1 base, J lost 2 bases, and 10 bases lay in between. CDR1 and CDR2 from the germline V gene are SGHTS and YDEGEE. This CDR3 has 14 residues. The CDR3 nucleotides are TGTGCCAGCAGCTTGAGGGCCAGAGCCTACGAGCAGTACTTC. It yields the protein CASSLRARAYEQYF.

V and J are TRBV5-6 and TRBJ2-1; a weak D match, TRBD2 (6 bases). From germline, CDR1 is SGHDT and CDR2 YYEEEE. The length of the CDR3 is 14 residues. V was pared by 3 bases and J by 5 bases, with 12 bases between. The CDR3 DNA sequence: TGTGCCAGCAGCTCTAACCTAGCGCACAATGAGCAGTTCTTC. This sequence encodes CASSSNLAHNEQFF.

Here the CDR3 DNA reads TGTGCCAGCAGCCTCCGCTCTACTAGCAATCAGCCCCAGCATTTT. Translated, it gives CASSLRSTSNQPQHF. This chain joins TRBV5-6 and TRBJ1-5; D is unresolved. Germline CDR1 reads SGHDT; CDR2 reads YYEEEE. V shed 4 bases and J shed 0 bases, with 11 bases lying between them. The CDR3 extends over 15 amino acids.

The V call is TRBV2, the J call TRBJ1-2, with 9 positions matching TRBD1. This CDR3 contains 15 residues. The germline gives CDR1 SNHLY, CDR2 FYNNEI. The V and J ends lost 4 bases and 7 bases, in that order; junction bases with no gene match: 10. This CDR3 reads CASSVRDRVRGGYTF. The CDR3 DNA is TGTGCCAGCAGTGTCCGGGACAGGGTCCGCGGTGGCTACACCTTC.